A single T cell receptor beta chain is shown here with its context. The data were obtained in a study of cytomegalovirus exposure and HLA in healthy donors. Trimming took off 4 bases at V and 1 base at J, with 10 bases between the two ends. The CDR3 consists of 14 residues. Germline CDR1 is LGHNA and CDR2 is YNFKEQ. Primers included in the PCR were 60 Vbeta and 13 Jbeta primers. Data came from immunoSEQ multiplex PCR; TCRdb stores just in-frame clones and leaves some out. Found here are approximately 290,000 clones, 80% of them singletons; the top ten hold about 0.3%. The sequence was obtained from a girl under 10 years old in good health and CMV-seronegative. Sequencing was done on a sample of PBMCs. The chain uses TRBV4-2 and TRBJ1-1, with D uncertain. The CDR3 DNA sequence: TGTGCCAGCAGCCCGGAGGAGTGGAACACTGAAGCTTTCTTT. It yields the protein CASSPEEWNTEAFF.